Below are 9 T cell receptor beta chains sequenced from a single sample in a study of T cells in Graves' hyperthyroidism and ophthalmopathy. RNA transcripts yielded amplified TCR beta CDR3 regions. HTBI primers were employed in a first-round RT-PCR of the TCR CDR3. TCRdb called the multiplex PCR reads again in MiXCR, with one record for every CDR3 protein. In the table there are under 600,000 distinct CDR3 sequences, 16% of which are singletons. Sequences were obtained from blood. Source of these receptors: a woman between 35 and 50 years old with Graves' ophthalmopathy.

The chain uses TRBV4-1 and TRBJ2-7, with 11 positions matching TRBD2. The CDR3 totals 17 residues. Germline V gives CDR1 MGHRA, CDR2 YSYEKL. Trimming took 0 bases from V and 4 from J; bases not matched to a gene: 8. CDR3 bases: TGCGCCAGCAGCCAAGATTTGGTAGCGGGAGGGCCTTACGAGCAGTACTTC. Residues: CASSQDLVAGGPYEQYF.

This clonotype was picked up a small number of times. V usage is TRBV10-3 and J usage is TRBJ1-1; tentatively, D is TRBD1 (6 bases). Germline V gives CDR1 ENHRY, CDR2 SYGVKD. The CDR3 contains 16 residues. V lost 5 bases and J lost 1, with 17 bases in between. The CDR3, as DNA: TGTGCCATCAGTATCAGGGGAGGAGGTGGGAACACTGAAGCTTTCTTT. Residues: CAISIRGGGGNTEAFF.

The table lists this clonotype with many counts. This chain joins TRBV10-1 and TRBJ2-1, with D unresolved. V was pared by 3 bases and J by 6 bases, with 15 bases between. The CDR3 has 15 amino acids. Germline V CDR1 and CDR2: WNHNN, SYGVQD (reference sequence). The CDR3 reads CASSEGVGWGNEQFF. DNA of the CDR3: TGCGCCAGCAGTGAAGGCGTGGGGTGGGGCAATGAGCAGTTCTTC.

This clonotype was seen ten or more times. The V and J genes are TRBV2 and TRBJ1-4; D possibly corresponds to TRBD1 (5 bases). The V gene's germline CDR1 is SNHLY and CDR2 FYNNEI. The germline V and J ends were trimmed by 5 bases and 5 bases, with 15 bases remaining between them. The CDR3 loop spans 15 amino acids. In nucleotides, the CDR3 is TGTGCCAGCAGTCCGCAGGGCCTTCTAAATGAAAAACTGTTTTTT. It yields the protein CASSPQGLLNEKLFF. The variable domain in full, with the rest retrieved from reference TRBV2 and TRBJ1-4, is EPEVTQTPSHQVTQMGQEVILRCVPISNHLYFYWYRQILGQKVEFLVSFYNNEISEKSEIFDDQFSVERPDGSNFTLKIRSTKLEDSAMYFCASSPQGLLNEKLFFGSGTQLSVL.

This sequence joins TRBV7-9 and TRBJ1-1; a weak D match, TRBD1 (5 bases). The CDR3 runs 15 residues. With 4 bases removed from V and 4 bases from J, the gap between germline ends came to 16 bases. Germline V lookup: CDR1 SEHNR, CDR2 FQNEAQ (reference sequence). CDR3 coding DNA: TGTGCCAGCAGCTCGTCCCCAGCAGACAGCACTGAAGCTTTCTTT. Its translation is CASSSSPADSTEAFF.

Many counts were recorded for this clonotype. The chain joins TRBV6-1 to TRBJ1-1; D is possibly TRBD1 (6 bases). The CDR3 sequence is 16 residues long. Germline V CDR1 and CDR2: MNHNS, SASEGT. V was clipped by 7 bases and J by 0 bases, with 18 bases between them. This CDR3 reads CASTVIQGQLNTEAFF. In nucleotides, the CDR3 is TGTGCCAGCACCGTGATTCAAGGACAGTTGAACACTGAAGCTTTCTTT.

In its sample, this clonotype was seen many times. V usage is TRBV29-1 and J usage is TRBJ2-3; D call uncertain. This CDR3 spans 11 amino acids. Germline values: CDR1 SQVTM, CDR2 ANQGSEA. Trimming cost V 5 bases and J 4 bases, with 7 bases left between them. In DNA form, the CDR3 reads TGCAGCGTTTCGCTAGCAGATACGCAGTATTTT. This gives the protein CSVSLADTQYF.

The chain uses TRBV29-1 and TRBJ2-3, with D tentatively TRBD2 (6 bases). Per germline, CDR1 SQVTM and CDR2 ANQGSEA. This CDR3 contains 13 residues. Deletions cut 3 bases from V and 6 bases from J, with 13 bases between. The CDR3 loop is CSVDPGTLDTQYF. CDR3 DNA sequence: TGCAGCGTTGATCCCGGGACTCTGGATACGCAGTATTTT.

There are many counts of this clonotype. CDR3 sequence reads: CASSDSGVNEQFF. The CDR3 DNA follows: TGTGCCAGCTCAGATAGCGGAGTCAATGAGCAGTTCTTC. The chain carries TRBV18 and TRBJ2-1, with D perhaps matching TRBD2 (6 bases). Trimming removed 5 bases from V and 6 bases from J, with 11 bases in between. This CDR3 has 13 amino acids. The germline V gene has CDR1 KGHSH and CDR2 LQKENI.